These 13 T cell receptor beta chains came from one sample sequenced in a study of blood T cells in healthy people across ages. A second roughly 6 to 12 cycle PCR used barcoded and J-beta primers. TCRdb redid the calling of the 5' RACE reads with MiXCR, one entry per CDR3 protein. This table holds about 640,000 distinct CDR3 sequences, around 54% found once. The material sequenced was blood. The receptor set was obtained from a man between 60 and 70 years old in good health.

The gene calls are TRBV5-6 and TRBJ2-1; D unresolved. The germline V and J ends were trimmed by 3 bases and 4 bases, with 14 bases remaining between them. This CDR3 has 15 residues. In germline, CDR1 is SGHDT, CDR2 YYEEEE. Here the CDR3 reads CASSYIERSYNEQFF. CDR3 nucleotides: TGTGCCAGCAGCTACATAGAACGATCTTACAATGAGCAGTTCTTC. Together with reference TRBV5-6 and TRBJ2-1, the CDR3 gives the full variable domain: DAGVTQSPTHLIKTRGQQVTLRCSPKSGHDTVSWYQQALGQGPQFIFQYYEEEERQRGNFPDRFSGHQFPNYSSELNVNALLLGDSALYLCASSYIERSYNEQFFGPGTRLTVL.

The chain employs TRBV9 and TRBJ2-2; D is perhaps TRBD2 (7 bases). The V end lost 3 bases, the J end lost 5 bases, and 14 bases lay between the germline ends. The germline V gene has CDR1 SGDLS and CDR2 YYNGEE. The CDR3 is 15 residues long. The CDR3 sequence is CASSDGGLGTGELFF. In nucleotides, the CDR3 is TGTGCCAGCAGCGACGGGGGGCTAGGGACCGGGGAGCTGTTTTTT.

A few counts support this clonotype. The gene calls are TRBV28 and TRBJ1-2, with 8 bases matching TRBD1. J gave up 3 bases and V 1 base, and 4 bases lay outside the gene matches. The V gene's germline CDR1 is MDHEN and CDR2 SYDVKM. The CDR3 is 15 residues long. CDR3 bases: TGTGCCAGCAGTTTATCTGCAGGGGGCGACTATGGCTACACCTTC. Its protein product is CASSLSAGGDYGYTF.

In this sample, this clonotype turned up a few times. The chain joins TRBV20-1 to TRBJ1-6; a possible D gene is TRBD1 (5 bases). Germline V gene lookup returns CDR1 DFQATT and CDR2 SNEGSKA (reference sequence). CDR3 length equals 13 residues. V lost 6 bases to trimming and J lost 5 bases, with 11 bases between them. The CDR3 coding sequence is TGCAGTGCAAGGGGACTGAATAATTCACCCCTCCACTTT. Translating gives CSARGLNNSPLHF.

The V gene is TRBV29-1, the J gene TRBJ2-1; perhaps TRBD1 as D (6 bases). This CDR3 contains 13 residues. V was pared by 7 bases and J by 7 bases, with 17 bases between. CDR1 is SQVTM and CDR2 is ANQGSEA in the germline V gene. CDR3 region: CSAQGSSGNEQFF. For the CDR3, the DNA is TGCAGCGCCCAGGGGAGTTCGGGAAATGAGCAGTTCTTC.

This clonotype was counted only a few times. The chain joins TRBV7-8 to TRBJ2-1; TRBD2 aligns across 8 bases. Germline lookup yields CDR1 SGHVS and CDR2 FQNEAQ. Trimming at V came to 3 bases and at J to 6 bases, leaving 10 bases not matched to a gene. This CDR3 comprises 16 residues. The CDR3 coding sequence is TGTGCCAGCAGCTTGTTCACTAGCGGTGGGGGCAATGAGCAGTTCTTC. Translation gives CASSLFTSGGGNEQFF.

This rearrangement joins TRBV9 to TRBJ2-3, with a possible D match to TRBD2 (6 bases). Germline CDR1 reads SGDLS; CDR2 reads YYNGEE. V was clipped by 4 bases and J by 4 bases, with 16 bases between them. The CDR3 loop spans 15 amino acids. The CDR3 DNA sequence: TGTGCCAGCAGCACGGAGGGGCCGGCGGCAGATACGCAGTATTTT. Residues: CASSTEGPAADTQYF.

V gene TRBV7-2 combines with J gene TRBJ2-1; 13 positions match TRBD2. The CDR3 loop spans 16 amino acids. The germline V gene encodes CDR1 SGHTA and CDR2 FQGNSA. Unmatched junction bases numbered 16, after V lost 5 bases and J lost 15 bases. The CDR3 DNA reads TGTGCCAGCAGCACCCATACTAGCGGGAGGGCCCCGGTCCGGTTCTTC. Its translation is CASSTHTSGRAPVRFF. Full variable domain (remainder filled in from reference TRBV7-2 and TRBJ2-1): GAGVSQSPSNKVTEKGKDVELRCDPISGHTALYWYRQSLGQGLEFLIYFQGNSAPDKSGLPSDRFSAERTGGSVSTLTIQRTQQEDSAVYLCASSTHTSGRAPVRFFGPGTRLTVL.

The chain has TRBV20-1 and TRBJ1-2, with D perhaps matching TRBD1 (5 bases). The CDR3 is made up of 16 amino acids. Germline CDR1 DFQATT, CDR2 SNEGSKA (reference sequence). Trimming removed 0 bases at V and 3 bases at J, with 17 bases between. CDR3 nucleotides: TGCAGTGCTAGAGATTTTCAGCCGGGGCAAGACTATGGCTACACCTTC. Its translation is CSARDFQPGQDYGYTF.

To note about this clonotype: A read error may account for a junction end that differs from germline. This rearrangement joins TRBV3-1 to TRBJ2-7, with TRBD2 as a possible D gene (6 bases). This CDR3 has 12 amino acids. Per the germline V gene, CDR1 is LGHDT and CDR2 is YNNKEL (reference sequence). The CDR3 sequence: CAGSQAGNEQYF. Written as DNA, the CDR3 is TGTGCCGGCAGCCAAGCGGGTAACGAGCAGTACTTC.

The gene calls are TRBV6-1 and TRBJ1-4; D call uncertain. V was clipped by 1 base and J by 10 bases, with 4 bases between them. The CDR3 loop spans 11 amino acids. Germline CDR1 and CDR2: MNHNS and SASEGT. The CDR3 DNA is TGTGCCAGCAGTGAAGGAGGAAAACTGTTTTTT. Protein sequence: CASSEGGKLFF.

V usage is TRBV12-3 or TRBV12-4 and J usage is TRBJ1-2, with D perhaps TRBD1 (6 bases). There are 13 residues in the CDR3. With 6 bases removed from V and 6 bases from J, the gap between germline ends came to 14 bases. The CDR3 DNA follows: TGTGCCAGCAGCCGCGGCAGGGGTCATGGCTACACCTTC. As protein: CASSRGRGHGYTF.

The V and J genes are TRBV27 and TRBJ1-2, with D uncertain. Germline values: CDR1 MNHEY, CDR2 SMNVEV (reference sequence). This CDR3 spans 14 amino acids. The V and J ends lost 6 bases and 5 bases respectively, with 16 bases between them. The CDR3 here is CASSPTTSGYGYTF. The CDR3 DNA reads as TGTGCCAGCAGCCCGACTACTTCGGGGTATGGCTACACCTTC.